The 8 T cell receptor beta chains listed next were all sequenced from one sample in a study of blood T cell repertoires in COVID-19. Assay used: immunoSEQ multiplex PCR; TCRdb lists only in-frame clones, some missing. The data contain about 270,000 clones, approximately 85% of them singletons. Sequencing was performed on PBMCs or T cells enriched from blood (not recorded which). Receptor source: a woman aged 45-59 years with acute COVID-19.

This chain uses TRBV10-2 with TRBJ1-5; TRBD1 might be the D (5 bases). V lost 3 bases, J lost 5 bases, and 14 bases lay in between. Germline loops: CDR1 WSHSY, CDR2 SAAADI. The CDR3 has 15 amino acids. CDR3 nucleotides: TGCGCCAGCAGTGATAGATGGTTGACAGATCAGCCCCAGCATTTT. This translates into CASSDRWLTDQPQHF.

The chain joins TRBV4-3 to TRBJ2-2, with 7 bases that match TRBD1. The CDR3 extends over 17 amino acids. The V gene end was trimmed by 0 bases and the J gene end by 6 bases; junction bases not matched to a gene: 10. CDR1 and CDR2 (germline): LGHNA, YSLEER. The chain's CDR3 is CASSQDRQGVFPGELFF. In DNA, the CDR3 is TGCGCCAGCAGCCAAGATCGGCAGGGGGTTTTCCCCGGGGAGCTGTTTTTT.

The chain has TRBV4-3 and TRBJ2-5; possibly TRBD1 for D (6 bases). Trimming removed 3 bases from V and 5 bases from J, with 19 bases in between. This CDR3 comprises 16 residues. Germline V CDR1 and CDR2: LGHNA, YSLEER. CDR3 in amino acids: CASSQRAPQGGETQYF. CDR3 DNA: TGCGCCAGCAGCCAGAGGGCCCCACAGGGTGGGGAGACCCAGTACTTC.

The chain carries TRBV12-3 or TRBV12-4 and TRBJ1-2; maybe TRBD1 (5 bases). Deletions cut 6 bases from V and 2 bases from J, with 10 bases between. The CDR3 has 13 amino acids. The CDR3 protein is CASSQQVNYGYTF. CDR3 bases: TGTGCCAGCAGCCAACAGGTCAACTATGGCTACACCTTC.

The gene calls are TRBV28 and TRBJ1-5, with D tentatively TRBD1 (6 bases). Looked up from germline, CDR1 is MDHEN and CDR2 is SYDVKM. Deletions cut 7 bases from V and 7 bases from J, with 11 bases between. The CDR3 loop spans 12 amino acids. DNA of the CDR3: TGTGCCAGCATAGGGGGATACCAGCCCCAGCATTTT. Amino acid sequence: CASIGGYQPQHF.

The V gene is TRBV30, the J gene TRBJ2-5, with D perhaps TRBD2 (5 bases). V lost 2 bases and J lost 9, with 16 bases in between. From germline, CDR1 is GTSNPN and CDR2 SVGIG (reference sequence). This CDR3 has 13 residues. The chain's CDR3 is CAWSRDYQKAQYF. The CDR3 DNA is TGTGCCTGGAGTCGGGATTACCAAAAGGCCCAGTACTTC.

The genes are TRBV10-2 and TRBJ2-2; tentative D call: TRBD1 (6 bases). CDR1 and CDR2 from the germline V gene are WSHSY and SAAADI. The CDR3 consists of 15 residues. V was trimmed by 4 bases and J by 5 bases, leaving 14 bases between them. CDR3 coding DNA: TGCGCCAGCAGTGGGGTACAGGGTCAAACCGGGGAGCTGTTTTTT. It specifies CASSGVQGQTGELFF.

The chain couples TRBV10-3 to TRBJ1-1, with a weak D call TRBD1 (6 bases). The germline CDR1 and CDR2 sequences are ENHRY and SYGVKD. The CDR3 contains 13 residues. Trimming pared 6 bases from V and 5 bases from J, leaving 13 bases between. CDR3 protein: CAIRSGGSTEAFF. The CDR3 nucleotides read TGTGCCATCAGATCTGGGGGCTCAACTGAAGCTTTCTTT.